The T cell receptor (beta chain) under discussion was sequenced for a study of blood T cell repertoires in COVID-19. As for the study in general: From the United States, Italy and Spain came samples of acute and convalescent COVID-19.

Sequencing was performed with immunoSEQ multiplex PCR; in TCRdb, only in-frame clones are kept and a portion is missing. The top ten clones hold over 12% of a sample with hundreds of thousands of clones, around nine tenths of them seen once. The CDR3 length is 15 residues. Trimming took 2 bases from V and 6 from J; bases not matched to a gene: 6. Germline V gene data show CDR1 as KGHSH and CDR2 as LQKENI. The chain recombines TRBV18 with TRBJ2-7; 11 bases are a match to TRBD2. The sequence was obtained from a woman aged 45-65 years with acute COVID-19. What was sequenced was PBMCs or T cells enriched from blood (not recorded which). The CDR3 region has the DNA TGTGCCAGCTCACCAGGGGTAGCGGGAGGGGCCGAGCAGTACTTC. It codes for CASSPGVAGGAEQYF.